The clone carrying this T cell receptor (beta chain) was counted at least ten times. V was cut by 6 bases and J by 7 bases, with 19 bases left in between. Germline-derived CDR1 and CDR2 are MDHEN and SYDVKM. This CDR3 contains 15 residues. TCRdb re-called the 5' RACE reads with MiXCR, one entry per CDR3 protein. This sample has about 100,000 distinct CDR3 sequences, with around 13% found just once. This sample is part of a study of early T cells in non-severe SARS-CoV-2 infection. The chain couples TRBV28 to TRBJ1-5, with D perhaps TRBD1 (6 bases). The specimen sequenced was whole blood. The source of this sequence is an adult who was a healthcare worker with PCR-confirmed SARS-CoV-2 infection or an uninfected control (not recorded which). Written as DNA, the CDR3 is TGTGCCAGCAGCCTGGACAGCCCAGCAGGGCAGCCCCAGCATTTT. It encodes CASSLDSPAGQPQHF.